Shown below are 30 T cell receptor beta chains from a single sample sequenced in a study of regulatory T cells in long-lasting Graves disease. Time point denoted: newly diagnosed GD, antithyroid drugs for less than 3 months. PBMCs were the source of the RNA used for TCR sequencing. With iRepertoire HTBI primers and Arm-PCR of CDR3 regions, TCR beta libraries were built. MiXCR was run by TCRdb on the multiplex PCR reads, yielding one entry per CDR3 protein. The data hold over 300,000 distinct CDR3 sequences, with roughly a sixth observed a single time. Sequencing was performed on peripheral blood mononuclear cells (PBMCs), taken at new diagnosis, from a patient treated with antithyroid drugs. The source is a female donor with Graves disease.

This chain uses TRBV6-2 or TRBV6-3 with TRBJ1-5; D gene unclear. V lost 7 bases to trimming and J lost 0 bases, with 10 bases between them. CDR1 and CDR2 (germline): MNHEY, SVGEGT. The CDR3 is made up of 14 amino acids. The CDR3 DNA follows: TGTGCCAGCACCCAGACATTTAGCAATCAGCCCCAGCATTTT. Translated, it gives CASTQTFSNQPQHF.

Details on this clonotype: At one end the junction does not follow the germline gene, possibly because of a read error. The V gene is TRBV3-1, the J gene TRBJ1-2; D perhaps matches TRBD1 (5 bases). The CDR3 covers 14 residues. Germline V gives CDR1 LGHDT, CDR2 YNNKEL (reference sequence). The CDR3 DNA reads as TGTGCCAGCAGGGGGCTTGCCCGTCGGGATGGCCACACCTTC. Protein product: CASRGLARRDGHTF.

This clonotype was counted at least ten times. This chain uses TRBV29-1 with TRBJ1-1, with TRBD1 as a possible D gene (5 bases). Germline V CDR1 and CDR2: SQVTM, ANQGSEA. The CDR3 consists of 12 residues. V was pared by 4 bases and J by 1 base, with 7 bases between. The CDR3 sequence is CSVGDRNTEAFF. For the CDR3, the DNA is TGCAGCGTTGGCGACAGGAACACTGAAGCTTTCTTT.

This clonotype was observed a few times. This chain uses TRBV18 with TRBJ2-7; D is perhaps TRBD2 (5 bases). Germline V gene data show CDR1 as KGHSH and CDR2 as LQKENI. V lost 4 bases and J lost 2, with 18 bases in between. CDR3 length equals 16 residues. CDR3 coding DNA: TGTGCCAGCTCACGAACAGAGTCTAGCCTCACCTACGAGCAGTACTTC. Protein: CASSRTESSLTYEQYF.

This clonotype occurred many times. V is TRBV11-2 and J is TRBJ2-1, with TRBD2 identical over 11 bases. V was pared by 3 bases and J by 7 bases, with 11 bases of the junction left unmatched. Germline values: CDR1 SGHAT, CDR2 FQNNGV. CDR3 length: 17 residues. CDR3 in DNA: TGTGCCAGCAGCTTTCCCGTAGCGGGAGGGCTAGGGAATGAGCAGTTCTTC. Translated: CASSFPVAGGLGNEQFF.

As to this clonotype: This may arise from a read error, as a much more abundant clone is one base away. V and J are TRBV20-1 and TRBJ1-5; D ambiguous. The germline V gene encodes CDR1 DFQATT and CDR2 SNEGSKA (reference sequence). V dropped 1 base and J dropped 0 bases, with 4 bases sitting between them. This CDR3 contains 13 residues. The CDR3 DNA reads as TGCAGTGCTAGAGTTGCTAGCAATCAGCCCCAGCATTTT. It is translated as CSARVASNQPQHF.

This sequence joins TRBV11-1 and TRBJ2-7; perhaps D is TRBD1 or TRBD2 (5 bases each). With 5 bases removed from V and 3 bases from J, the gap between germline ends came to 26 bases. The CDR3 spans 18 residues. Germline lookup yields CDR1 SGHAT and CDR2 FQDESV (reference sequence). This chain's CDR3 is CASSPRLGAGTGIYEQYF. The CDR3 bases are TGTGCCAGCAGCCCACGACTCGGGGCCGGGACGGGTATCTACGAGCAGTACTTC.

The table lists this clonotype with many counts. The V gene is TRBV2, the J gene TRBJ1-5; 7 nucleotides agree with TRBD1. With V trimmed by 7 bases and J by 4 bases, 1 base remained unmatched. Germline values: CDR1 SNHLY, CDR2 FYNNEI. The CDR3 is made up of 12 amino acids. CDR3 sequence (DNA): TGTGCCAGCATGGGACAGAATCAGCCCCAGCATTTT. Protein sequence: CASMGQNQPQHF.

At least ten counts were recorded for this clonotype. This chain uses TRBV13 with TRBJ2-7, with 9 bases aligning to TRBD1. The CDR3 is made up of 15 amino acids. The J segment lost 5 bases and the V segment lost 5 bases, leaving 10 bases of the junction unmatched. Germline CDR1 PRHDT, CDR2 FYEKMQ (reference sequence). Written as DNA, the CDR3 is TGTGCCAGCAGCCCGGCCGGGACAGGGACCCACGAGCAGTACTTC. Encoded protein: CASSPAGTGTHEQYF.

J is TRBJ1-1 and V is TRBV28; possibly TRBD1 for D (5 bases). V was shortened by 2 bases and J by 0 bases, with 22 bases between the two germline ends. In germline, CDR1 is MDHEN, CDR2 SYDVKM. The CDR3 has 19 residues. Here the CDR3 reads CASSLSRGIMGSMNTEAFF. CDR3 sequence (DNA): TGTGCCAGCAGTTTAAGTCGGGGGATTATGGGGTCGATGAACACTGAAGCTTTCTTT.

The CDR3: CAISESGRYEQYF. DNA of the CDR3: TGTGCCATCAGTGAGTCGGGCCGCTACGAGCAGTACTTC. This chain connects TRBV10-3 to TRBJ2-7; D remains unclear. V was shortened by 0 bases and J by 3 bases, with 6 bases between the two germline ends. The CDR3 is 13 amino acids. The germline gives CDR1 ENHRY, CDR2 SYGVKD.

Note on this clonotype: A clone one base away is much larger, so this may be a read error. J is TRBJ2-1 and V is TRBV6-1, with D tentatively TRBD2 (5 bases). V gave up 7 bases and J gave up 3 bases, with 7 bases separating them. Germline loops: CDR1 MNHNS, CDR2 SASEGT. This CDR3 is 12 amino acids long. Written as DNA, the CDR3 is TGTGCCAGCATTCGGGGCTACAATGAGCAGTTCTTC. Translated, it gives CASIRGYNEQFF.

The chain joins TRBV12-3 or TRBV12-4 to TRBJ1-2; 9 nucleotides match TRBD1. The ends lost 3 bases at V and 8 bases at J; junction bases unmatched: 10. The CDR3 consists of 15 residues. CDR3 coding DNA: TGTGCCAGCAGTTTCCGGGACAGGGTTCTAAAAGGCTACACCTTC. It is translated as CASSFRDRVLKGYTF.

Ten or more counts support this clonotype. The chain links TRBV4-3 to TRBJ2-7; D is possibly TRBD1 or TRBD2 (5 bases each). The CDR3 has 15 residues. The V and J ends lost 1 base and 2 bases respectively, with 12 bases between them. Germline V gene data show CDR1 as LGHNA and CDR2 as YSLEER. The CDR3 DNA reads as TGCGCCAGCAGCCAAGTTGGGGACCGAACCTACGAGCAGTACTTC. The encoded protein is CASSQVGDRTYEQYF.

This clonotype was seen more than once but under ten times. The chain recombines TRBV27 with TRBJ2-1, with 8 bases that match TRBD1. The CDR3 contains 13 residues. V dropped 9 bases and J dropped 3; count of bases not matched to a gene: 4. Germline V gene lookup returns CDR1 MNHEY and CDR2 SMNVEV (reference sequence). CDR3 residues: CASRQGFYNEQFF. Written as DNA, the CDR3 is TGTGCCAGTAGACAGGGGTTCTACAATGAGCAGTTCTTC.

In this sample, this clonotype turned up many times. The chain recombines TRBV4-3 with TRBJ1-1; 9 bases align to TRBD1. Germline CDR1 reads LGHNA; CDR2 reads YSLEER. Trimming removed 3 bases from V and 0 bases from J; junction bases left unmatched: 5. This CDR3 spans 16 amino acids. CDR3 sequence: CASSQDTGGMNTEAFF. For the CDR3, the DNA is TGCGCCAGCAGCCAGGATACAGGGGGCATGAACACTGAAGCTTTCTTT.

The table lists this clonotype with many counts. The chain couples TRBV2 to TRBJ2-1; a weak D match, TRBD1 (5 bases). CDR3 length: 17 residues. V shed 8 bases and J shed 4 bases, with 24 bases lying between them. The germline V gene has CDR1 SNHLY and CDR2 FYNNEI. Here the CDR3 reads CASLYPQGLTNYNEQFF. The CDR3 DNA reads TGTGCCAGCCTCTACCCCCAGGGTCTAACCAATTACAATGAGCAGTTCTTC.

This clonotype appeared many times. The J gene is TRBJ2-5, the V gene TRBV7-9; tentatively, D is TRBD1 (5 bases). Germline CDR1 SEHNR, CDR2 FQNEAQ (reference sequence). The CDR3 has 14 residues. V gave up 5 bases and J gave up 0 bases, with 10 bases separating them. The CDR3 nucleotides are TGTGCCAGCAGCCCGAGACAGTACCAAGAGACCCAGTACTTC. Its protein is CASSPRQYQETQYF.

Remarks on this clonotype: The likely explanation is a read error, given a far larger clone one base away. The CDR3 does not end in the conserved phenylalanine or tryptophan, so this is likely a read error. The chain recombines TRBV6-9 with TRBJ1-1; unclear D gene. The CDR3 spans 21 residues. V was shortened by 3 bases and J by 1 base, with 30 bases between the two germline ends. Germline CDR1 is MNHGY and CDR2 is SVAAGI. The CDR3 region has the DNA TGTGCCAGCAGTTACTCCTTGCCTCAGTACCCGGGCCAACATCCGAACACTGAAGCTTTCCTT. Translation: CASSYSLPQYPGQHPNTEAFL.

Points on this clonotype: Relative to the germline gene, one junction end is altered; a read error may explain this. The chain has TRBV29-1 and TRBJ1-2; D is unclear. Looked up from germline, CDR1 is SQVTM and CDR2 is ANQGSEA. The CDR3 contains 16 residues. The CDR3 nucleotides read TGCAGCGTTGTAGGCGATCCCCTGGCGATGGACTATGGCCACACCTTC. Protein sequence: CSVVGDPLAMDYGHTF.

This clonotype was counted ten times or more. V usage is TRBV4-1 and J usage is TRBJ1-4; the match to TRBD1 covers 7 bases. J lost 4 bases, V lost 4 bases, and 3 bases had no gene match. The CDR3 length is 14 residues. The germline V gene encodes CDR1 MGHRA and CDR2 YSYEKL. CDR3 region: CASSLRDSNEKLFF. The CDR3 DNA is TGCGCCAGCAGCCTCCGGGACAGTAATGAAAAACTGTTTTTT.

This clonotype was seen many times. The chain carries TRBV5-1 and TRBJ1-6, with D hard to call. Trimming left V 0 bases short and J 0 bases short, with 19 bases between. CDR1 and CDR2 from the germline V gene are SGHRS and YFSETQ. The CDR3 runs to 20 residues. CDR3 DNA sequence: TGCGCCAGCAGCTTGGCCCACTTAGGATTACAGAGCTCCTATAATTCACCCCTCCACTTT. This sequence encodes CASSLAHLGLQSSYNSPLHF. The entire variable domain, with the rest obtained from reference TRBV5-1 and TRBJ1-6, is as follows: KAGVTQTPRYLIKTRGQQVTLSCSPISGHRSVSWYQQTPGQGLQFLFEYFSETQRNKGNFPGRFSGRQFSNSRSEMNVSTLELGDSALYLCASSLAHLGLQSSYNSPLHFGNGTRLTVT.

This clonotype showed up many times. This sequence joins TRBV2 and TRBJ1-2; D uncertain. Germline V CDR1 and CDR2: SNHLY, FYNNEI. This CDR3 is 14 amino acids long. With 8 bases removed from V and 8 bases from J, the gap between germline ends came to 21 bases. CDR3 sequence: CASLENEGAEGYTF. The DNA of the CDR3 is TGTGCCAGCCTCGAAAATGAGGGAGCGGAAGGCTACACCTTC.

This clonotype was seen a few times. A much larger clone differs from this one at a single base, so this may be a read error. The rearrangement joins TRBV5-1 to TRBJ2-3, with D unresolved. The J call may be mistaken, given a closer DNA end match to TRBJ2-1. The CDR3 is made up of 13 amino acids. Germline V lookup: CDR1 SGHRS, CDR2 YFSETQ. In nucleotides, the CDR3 is TGCGCCAGCAGCTTCGGACCCGATGATGGGCAGTTCTTC. Protein: CASSFGPDDGQFF.

This clonotype was picked up many times. CDR3 loop: CASQYRGMNTEAFF. The DNA of the CDR3 is TGTGCCAGCCAATACCGCGGAATGAACACTGAAGCTTTCTTT. The genes are TRBV7-2 and TRBJ1-1, with no clear D. The V end was cut by 8 bases, the J end by 0 bases, with 13 bases between. CDR1 is SGHTA, CDR2 FQGNSA, per germline. The CDR3 sequence is 14 residues long.

This clonotype was counted many times. The CDR3 is CSVYSTSNQPQHF. In DNA form, the CDR3 reads TGCAGTGTATACAGCACAAGCAATCAGCCCCAGCATTTT. The chain has TRBV20-1 and TRBJ1-5; D unresolved. The germline CDR1 and CDR2 sequences are DFQATT and SNEGSKA (reference sequence). This CDR3 has 13 amino acids. V was shortened by 7 bases and J by 1 base, with 11 bases between the two germline ends.

This clonotype was recorded many times. This chain uses TRBV2 with TRBJ1-3; TRBD1 matches 9 bases. The germline CDR1 and CDR2 sequences are SNHLY and FYNNEI. The trim removed 8 bases at V and 1 base at J, leaving 6 bases unmatched. CDR3 size: 15 residues. The CDR3 loop is CASRYDRGSGNTIYF. The CDR3 region has the DNA TGTGCCAGCCGATACGACAGGGGGTCTGGAAACACCATATATTTT. The complete variable domain, with remaining parts taken from reference TRBV2 and TRBJ1-3, reads EPEVTQTPSHQVTQMGQEVILRCVPISNHLYFYWYRQILGQKVEFLVSFYNNEISEKSEIFDDQFSVERPDGSNFTLKIRSTKLEDSAMYFCASRYDRGSGNTIYFGEGSWLTVV.

The chain employs TRBV15 and TRBJ1-1; no clear D gene. Germline lookup yields CDR1 LNHNV and CDR2 YYDKDF (reference sequence). The CDR3 totals 16 residues. Deletions cut 0 bases from V and 3 bases from J, with 14 bases between. The CDR3: CATSRDPAQRHTEAFF. In DNA, the CDR3 is TGTGCCACCAGCAGAGATCCGGCCCAAAGGCACACTGAAGCTTTCTTT.

This clonotype was seen ten or more times. This chain uses TRBV20-1 with TRBJ2-1, with no clear D. Germline CDR1 reads DFQATT; CDR2 reads SNEGSKA (reference sequence). CDR3 size: 11 residues. V lost 0 bases, J lost 7 bases, and 4 bases lay in between. The CDR3 DNA follows: TGCAGTGCTAGAGATCGAAATGAGCAGTTCTTC. This translates into CSARDRNEQFF.

This clonotype was observed at least ten times. V and J are TRBV6-1 and TRBJ1-1; D is perhaps TRBD1 (6 bases). Germline CDR1 reads MNHNS; CDR2 reads SASEGT. V dropped 7 bases and J dropped 6 bases, with 30 bases sitting between them. This CDR3 is built from 18 residues. The CDR3 spells CASILRDRRRPLGAEAFF. CDR3 DNA: TGTGCCAGCATTCTCCGCGACAGGAGGCGTCCGTTAGGGGCTGAAGCTTTCTTT.